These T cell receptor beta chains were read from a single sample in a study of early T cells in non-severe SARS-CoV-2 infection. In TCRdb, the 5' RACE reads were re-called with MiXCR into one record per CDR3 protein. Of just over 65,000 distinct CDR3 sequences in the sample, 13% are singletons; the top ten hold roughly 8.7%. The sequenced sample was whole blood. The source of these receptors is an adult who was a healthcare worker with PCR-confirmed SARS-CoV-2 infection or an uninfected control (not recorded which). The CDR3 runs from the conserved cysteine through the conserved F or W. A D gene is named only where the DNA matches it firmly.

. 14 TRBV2 CASSQGISGNTIYF
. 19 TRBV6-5 CASSYSLRVAVSNTGELFF
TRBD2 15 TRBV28 CASSVGGSVVETQYF
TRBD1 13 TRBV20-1 CSAVQGAGEKLFF
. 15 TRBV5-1 CASSLDPGAKIEAFF
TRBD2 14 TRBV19 CAIRTSGYTGELFF
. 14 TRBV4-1 CASSQGQVADTQYF
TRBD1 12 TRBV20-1 CSALNRGYEQYF
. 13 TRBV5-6 CASSRSQGEKLFF
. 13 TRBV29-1 CSVGGGRNTEAFF
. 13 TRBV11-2 CASSRTANTEAFF
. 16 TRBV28 CASSSLLGSSYNEQFF
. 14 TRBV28 CASRRGQRMGEQFF
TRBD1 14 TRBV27 CASRLGTGAYEAFF
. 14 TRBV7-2 CASSFQGRNTEAFF
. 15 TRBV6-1 CASSGLVRDTGELFF
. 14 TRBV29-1 CSVVRGTRGTEAFF
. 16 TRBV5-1 CASSPVGGEWNTEAFF
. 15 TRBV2 CASSEEGSGNTEAFF
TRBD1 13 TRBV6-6 CASSNGQGQTQYF
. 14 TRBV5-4 CASSPYLAANEQFF
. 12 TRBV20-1 CSVNQGSHEQYF
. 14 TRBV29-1 CSVGKGPNTGELFF
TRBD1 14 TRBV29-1 CSVEGDRGHTEAFF
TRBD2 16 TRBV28 CASSSGLAGVTDTQYF
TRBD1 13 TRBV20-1 CSALRDSTYEQYF
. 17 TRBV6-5 CASRTQGSSSGANVLTF
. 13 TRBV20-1 CSAAQGVGQPQHF
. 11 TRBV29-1 CSGSGGNTIYF
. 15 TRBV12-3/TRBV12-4 CASSLSAGQNQPQHF
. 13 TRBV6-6 CASSSPEGFEAFF
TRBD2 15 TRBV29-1 CSVEAGSGTTYEQYF
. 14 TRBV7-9 CASSSSSVTETQYF
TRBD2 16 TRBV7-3 CASSSLAGVSYNEQFF
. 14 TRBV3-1 CASSQDLLIKEQYF
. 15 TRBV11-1 CASSYARDGAGGYTF
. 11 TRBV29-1 CSGFQGVEQYF
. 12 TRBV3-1 CASSHSTPMQYF
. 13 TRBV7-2 CASSLDRAKGAFF
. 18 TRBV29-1 CSVEGIWQGPGLGYGYTF
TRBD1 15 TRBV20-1 CSATYRGRASDTQYF
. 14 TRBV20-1 CSAPDRLRTDTQYF
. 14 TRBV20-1 CSAHSYESEYEQYF
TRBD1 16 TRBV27 CASRSTRQGLSVGYTF
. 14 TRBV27 CASSFESGPYEQYF
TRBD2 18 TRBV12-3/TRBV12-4 CASSFHPSGSISYNEQFF
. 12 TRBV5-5 CASSLGDQPQHF
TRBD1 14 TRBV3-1 CASSHSTGWEPQHF
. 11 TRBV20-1 CSANRANEQFF
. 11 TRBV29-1 CSIREGSEAFF
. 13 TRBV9 CASSAGPNTEAFF
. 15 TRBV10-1 CASRSQGNLNTEAFF
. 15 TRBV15 CATSGRVGWGTEAFF
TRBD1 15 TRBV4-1 CASSQPGQGGNEQFF
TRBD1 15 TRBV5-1 CASSRDSPTPYEQYF
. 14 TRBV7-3 CASSLTWGAGEQFF
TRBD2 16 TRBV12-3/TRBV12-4 CASSFNPSGRSDTQYF